The 14 T cell receptor beta chains reported below all come from one sample, sequenced in a study of blood T cells in healthy people across ages. A second PCR, run for roughly 7 to 12 cycles, used a sample-barcoded 5' primer plus a J-beta primer mix. TCRdb redid the calling of the 5' RACE reads with MiXCR, one entry per CDR3 protein. The table lists fewer than 1,000,000 distinct CDR3 sequences, 46% of them singletons, with about a sixth in the top ten. Sequencing used blood. Receptor source: an elderly man in good health.

In its sample, this clonotype was seen a few times. The chain carries TRBV4-3 and TRBJ2-7, with 8 bases aligning to TRBD1. Trimming cost V 0 bases and J 4 bases; bases outside gene matches: 11. Germline CDR1 is LGHNA and CDR2 is YSLEER. This CDR3 has 17 residues. The CDR3 reads CASSQEYRTGQVYEQYF. CDR3 nucleotide sequence: TGCGCCAGCAGCCAAGAGTACCGCACGGGACAGGTTTACGAGCAGTACTTC.

This sequence joins TRBV11-2 and TRBJ2-2; D not resolved. The germline gives CDR1 SGHAT, CDR2 FQNNGV. Trimming removed 6 bases at V and 9 bases at J, with 23 bases between. The CDR3 length is 16 residues. CDR3 nucleotides: TGTGCCAGCAGACCGATAGTTCCCACCGCTCGTTGGGAGCTGTTTTTT. Translation: CASRPIVPTARWELFF.

This clonotype was picked up many times. This chain uses TRBV4-2 with TRBJ2-5, with TRBD1 identical over 8 bases. J gave up 4 bases and V 4 bases, and 8 bases lay outside the gene matches. From germline, CDR1 is LGHNA and CDR2 YNFKEQ. This CDR3 spans 15 amino acids. The CDR3 coding sequence is TGTGCCAGCAGCCGGAGAGACGGACAGGGAGAGACCCAGTACTTC. Protein: CASSRRDGQGETQYF.

V is TRBV5-6 and J is TRBJ2-7, with D possibly being TRBD1 (5 bases). The V gene's germline CDR1 is SGHDT and CDR2 YYEEEE. This CDR3 has 14 amino acids. V was pared by 1 base and J by 2 bases, with 10 bases between. The CDR3 nucleotides read TGTGCCAGCAGCTTGCGACAGCCTCCCTACGAGCAGTACTTC. It yields the protein CASSLRQPPYEQYF.

This clonotype was counted between two and nine times. V is TRBV6-4 and J is TRBJ2-1; D remains unclear. CDR3 length equals 15 residues. The V gene lost 5 bases and the J gene lost 6 bases, with 17 bases spanning the gap. Looked up from germline, CDR1 is MRHNA and CDR2 is SNTAGT. CDR3 in amino acids: CASSYLASPINEQFF. The DNA for the CDR3 is TGTGCCAGCAGTTACCTGGCGTCGCCGATCAATGAGCAGTTCTTC.

This clonotype was seen only a few times. This chain connects TRBV11-3 to TRBJ2-1, with D perhaps being TRBD1 or TRBD2 (5 bases each). Trimming removed 5 bases from V and 1 base from J, with 15 bases in between. The CDR3 loop spans 16 amino acids. The germline V gene encodes CDR1 SGHNT and CDR2 YENEEA. The CDR3 protein is CASSRGRSESYNEQFF. The CDR3 nucleotides are TGTGCCAGCAGCCGGGGACGGTCGGAGTCCTACAATGAGCAGTTCTTC.

This chain joins TRBV7-2 and TRBJ2-7, with 11 bases fitting TRBD2. Germline V lookup: CDR1 SGHTA, CDR2 FQGNSA. The ends lost 5 bases at V and 6 bases at J; junction bases unmatched: 9. The CDR3 has 15 amino acids. The CDR3 sequence is CASSPTSGREGEQYF. DNA for the CDR3: TGTGCCAGCAGCCCAACTAGCGGGAGAGAGGGCGAGCAGTACTTC.

This clonotype was seen more than once but under ten times. The chain uses TRBV11-3 and TRBJ2-2; perhaps TRBD2 as D (5 bases). V was shortened by 6 bases and J by 6 bases, with 8 bases between the two germline ends. There are 12 residues in the CDR3. The germline V gene has CDR1 SGHNT and CDR2 YENEEA. DNA of the CDR3: TGTGCCAGCAGGGACTCCCCCGGGGAGCTGTTTTTT. Its protein is CASRDSPGELFF. The whole variable domain, filled in from reference TRBV11-3 and TRBJ2-2, reads EAGVVQSPRYKIIEKKQPVAFWCNPISGHNTLYWYLQNLGQGPELLIRYENEEAVDDSQLPKDRFSAERLKGVDSTLKIQPAELGDSAVYLCASRDSPGELFFGEGSRLTVL.

The chain is built from TRBV10-3 and TRBJ2-1; D is unclear. CDR1 ENHRY and CDR2 SYGVKD come from the germline V gene. V was pared by 3 bases and J by 9 bases, with 12 bases between. The CDR3 totals 13 residues. The CDR3 DNA sequence: TGTGCCATCAGTGATAACCCCTACGGTGAGCAGTTCTTC. This codes for CAISDNPYGEQFF.

This clonotype was seen a handful of times. CDR3 in amino acids: CASRRIDWADTQYF. The CDR3 nucleotides read TGCGCCAGCAGAAGAATAGATTGGGCAGATACGCAGTATTTT. This chain links TRBV10-2 with TRBJ2-3; D remains ambiguous. CDR1 WSHSY and CDR2 SAAADI come from the germline V gene. The CDR3 has 14 amino acids. V gave up 6 bases and J gave up 4 bases, with 14 bases separating them.

This clonotype was observed once. The chain uses TRBV7-9 and TRBJ1-5; a weak D match, TRBD1 (5 bases). V lost 5 bases and J 7 bases, leaving 9 bases between the germline ends. CDR3 length: 12 residues. CDR1 and CDR2 from the germline V gene are SEHNR and FQNEAQ (reference sequence). The DNA of the CDR3 is TGTGCCAGCAGCGCGGGACGGCAGCCCCAGCATTTT. Translated, it gives CASSAGRQPQHF.

The genes are TRBV28 and TRBJ2-5, with TRBD2 matching over 7 bases. The closer fit of TRBJ2-7 to the DNA end suggests the J call may be wrong. The CDR3 extends over 15 amino acids. The germline gives CDR1 MDHEN, CDR2 SYDVKM. The CDR3 DNA reads as TGTGCCAGCAGTTTCTGGGGCGCGGGAGAGGTCGAGCAGTACTTC. This encodes CASSFWGAGEVEQYF.

This clonotype was picked up many times. The genes are TRBV5-1 and TRBJ2-7; 7 bases line up with TRBD1. This CDR3 contains 14 residues. Looked up from germline, CDR1 is SGHRS and CDR2 is YFSETQ. Trimming at V came to 3 bases and at J to 0 bases, leaving 3 bases not matched to a gene. The CDR3: CASSYSGGSYEQYF. Written as DNA, the CDR3 is TGCGCCAGCAGCTATTCAGGGGGCTCCTACGAGCAGTACTTC.

The chain recombines TRBV20-1 with TRBJ2-5; 16 bases fit TRBD2. Germline V lookup: CDR1 DFQATT, CDR2 SNEGSKA (reference sequence). The CDR3 loop spans 18 amino acids. Trimming took 2 bases from V and 7 from J; bases not matched to a gene: 13. CDR3 nucleotides: TGCAGTGCTAGAATCCCGGGACTAGCGGGAGGGCTCTGGGGGACCCAGTACTTC. It codes for CSARIPGLAGGLWGTQYF.